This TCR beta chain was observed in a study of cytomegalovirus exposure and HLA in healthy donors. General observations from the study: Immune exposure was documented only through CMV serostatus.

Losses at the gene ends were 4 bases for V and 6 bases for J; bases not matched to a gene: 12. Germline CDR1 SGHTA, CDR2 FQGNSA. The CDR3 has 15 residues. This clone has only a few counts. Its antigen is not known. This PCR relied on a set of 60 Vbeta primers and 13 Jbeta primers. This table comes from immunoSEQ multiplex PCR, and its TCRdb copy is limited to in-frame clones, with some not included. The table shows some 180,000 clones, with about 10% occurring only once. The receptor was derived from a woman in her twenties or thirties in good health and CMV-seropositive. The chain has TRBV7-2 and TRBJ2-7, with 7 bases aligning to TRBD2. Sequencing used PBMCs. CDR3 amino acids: CASSSGGTTLGEQYF. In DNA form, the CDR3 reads TGTGCCAGCAGCTCCGGTGGGACTACCCTGGGCGAGCAGTACTTC. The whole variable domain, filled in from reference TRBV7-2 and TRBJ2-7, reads GAGVSQSPSNKVTEKGKDVELRCDPISGHTALYWYRQSLGQGLEFLIYFQGNSAPDKSGLPSDRFSAERTGGSVSTLTIQRTQQEDSAVYLCASSSGGTTLGEQYFGPGTRLTVT.